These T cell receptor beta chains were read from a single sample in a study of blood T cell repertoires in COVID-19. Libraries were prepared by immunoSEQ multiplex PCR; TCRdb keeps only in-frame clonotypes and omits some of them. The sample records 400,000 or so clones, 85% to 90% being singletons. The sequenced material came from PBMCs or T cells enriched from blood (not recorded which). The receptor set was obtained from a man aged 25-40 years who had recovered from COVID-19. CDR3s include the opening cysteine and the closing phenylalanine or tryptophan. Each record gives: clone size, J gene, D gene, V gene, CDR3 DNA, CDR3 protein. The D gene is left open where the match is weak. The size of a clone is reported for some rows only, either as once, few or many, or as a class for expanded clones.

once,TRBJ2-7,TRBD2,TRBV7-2,TGTGCCAGCAGCTTCTATCTAGCGGGAGGCCACTCGAGCTCCTACGAGCAGTACTTC,CASSFYLAGGHSSSYEQYF
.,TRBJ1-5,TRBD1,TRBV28,TGTGCCAGCAGTCCGCCGGGACAGGGTTGGGAGCCCCAGCATTTT,CASSPPGQGWEPQHF
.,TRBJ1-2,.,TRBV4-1,TGCGCCAGCAGCCCCCGGACGGGGAACTATGGCTACACCTTC,CASSPRTGNYGYTF
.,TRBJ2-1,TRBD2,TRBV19,TGTGCCAGTAGTATACCTCCTAGCGGAATAACCTACAATGAGCAGTTCTTC,CASSIPPSGITYNEQFF
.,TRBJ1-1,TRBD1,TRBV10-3,TGTGCCACCCGGGACAGAGCAGGGCGTGAAGCTTTCTTT,CATRDRAGREAFF
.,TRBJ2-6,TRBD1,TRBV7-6,TGTGCCAGCAGTCCGGGACAGGGCACCTCTGGGGCCAACGTCCTGACTTTC,CASSPGQGTSGANVLTF
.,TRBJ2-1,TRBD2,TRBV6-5,TGTGCCAGCAGCTGGACTAGCGGGAAAAGGGATGAGCAGTTCTTC,CASSWTSGKRDEQFF
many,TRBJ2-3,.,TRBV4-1,TGCGCCAGCAGACAAGGAATGGGGGGAGATACGCAGTATTTT,CASRQGMGGDTQYF
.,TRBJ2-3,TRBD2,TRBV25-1,TGTGCCAGCAGTGAAGCCCAACTTGCGGGAGGGCCTTCAGATACGCAGTATTTT,CASSEAQLAGGPSDTQYF
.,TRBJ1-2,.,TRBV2,TGTGCCAGCAGTGCAGGGGAATACTATGGCTACACCTTC,CASSAGEYYGYTF